One sample yielded the 2 T cell receptor beta chains listed below, sequenced in a study of T cells after yellow fever vaccination. TCRdb reprocessed the 5' RACE reads with MiXCR, giving one entry per CDR3 protein. The sample has a few hundred thousand distinct CDR3 sequences, around 17% seen once. The sequencing used PBMCs, collected more than 4 days after the first yellow fever vaccination. The receptors come from a man aged 18 to 30 who received the YFV17D yellow fever vaccine.

This chain joins TRBV2 and TRBJ1-2; a possible D gene is TRBD1 (5 bases). The CDR3 has 14 residues. V lost 0 bases and J 8 bases, leaving 13 bases between the germline ends. Germline lookup yields CDR1 SNHLY and CDR2 FYNNEI. The CDR3 nucleotides read TGTGCCAGCAGTGAAGCCTGGCAGGGCACGGGCTACACCTTC. Its translation: CASSEAWQGTGYTF.

J is TRBJ1-1 and V is TRBV20-1; D gene unclear. This CDR3 has 13 residues. The germline CDR1 and CDR2 sequences are DFQATT and SNEGSKA (reference sequence). Trimming removed 4 bases at V and 0 bases at J, with 9 bases between. This chain's CDR3 is CSATVPMNTEAFF. The CDR3 coding sequence is TGCAGTGCTACGGTCCCCATGAACACTGAAGCTTTCTTT.